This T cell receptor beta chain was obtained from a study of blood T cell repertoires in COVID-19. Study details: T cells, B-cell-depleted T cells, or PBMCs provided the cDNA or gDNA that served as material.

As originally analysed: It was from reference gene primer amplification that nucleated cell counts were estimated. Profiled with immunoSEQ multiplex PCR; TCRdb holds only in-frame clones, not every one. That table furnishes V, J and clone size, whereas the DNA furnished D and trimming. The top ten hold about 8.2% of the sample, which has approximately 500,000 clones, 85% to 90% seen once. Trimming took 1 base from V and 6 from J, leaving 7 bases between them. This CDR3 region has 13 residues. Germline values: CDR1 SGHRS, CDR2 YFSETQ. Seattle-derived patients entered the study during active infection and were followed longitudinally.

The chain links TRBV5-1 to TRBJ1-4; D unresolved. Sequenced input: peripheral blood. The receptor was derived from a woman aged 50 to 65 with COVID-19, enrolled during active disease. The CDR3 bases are TGCGCCAGCAGCTTGAGCCAGGATGAAAAACTGTTTTTT. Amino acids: CASSLSQDEKLFF.